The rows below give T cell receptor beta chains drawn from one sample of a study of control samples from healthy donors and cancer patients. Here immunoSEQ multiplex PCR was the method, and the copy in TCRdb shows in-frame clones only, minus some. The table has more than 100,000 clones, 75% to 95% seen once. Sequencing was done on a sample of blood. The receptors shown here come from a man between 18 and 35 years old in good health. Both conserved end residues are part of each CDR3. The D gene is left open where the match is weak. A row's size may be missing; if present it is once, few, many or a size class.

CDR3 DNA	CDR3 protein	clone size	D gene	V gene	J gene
TGCGCCAGCAGCCGGGACAGGCTGAATACTGAAGCTTTCTTT	CASSRDRLNTEAFF	NA	TRBD1	TRBV5-1	TRBJ1-1
TGTGCCAGCAGTGAACGCCAGGCCACCATATATTTT	CASSERQATIYF	NA	NA	TRBV2	TRBJ1-3
TGTGCCAGCAGCGTTCCGGGACTCCGCTACGAGCAGTACTTC	CASSVPGLRYEQYF	NA	NA	TRBV11-2	TRBJ2-7
TGTGCCAGCAGCCAATGGGGGACAGAAGCTTTCTTT	CASSQWGTEAFF	NA	NA	TRBV4-2	TRBJ1-1
TGTGCCAGCAGCTTAGATCCTCAGACTGAAGCTTTCTTT	CASSLDPQTEAFF	few	NA	TRBV7-3	TRBJ1-1
TGTGCCAGCAGCGAGTGGGGCAGCGATCAGCCCCAGCATTTT	CASSEWGSDQPQHF	NA	NA	TRBV2	TRBJ1-5
TGTGCCATCAGTGGGACAGGGGGCAATCAGCCCCAGCATTTT	CAISGTGGNQPQHF	NA	TRBD1	TRBV10-3	TRBJ1-5
TGTGCCAGCAGCTTAGCGTTCGGTGGAAGCTATGGCTACACCTTC	CASSLAFGGSYGYTF	NA	NA	TRBV11-2	TRBJ1-2
TGCGCCAGCAGCCAGACAGGGGAGACCCAGTACTTC	CASSQTGETQYF	once	TRBD1	TRBV4-1	TRBJ2-5
TGTGCCAGCAGCTTACGAGGGGGTAGAAGCTCCTATAATTCACCCCTCCACTTT	CASSLRGGRSSYNSPLHF	NA	NA	TRBV11-2	TRBJ1-6
TGTGCCAGCAGTCCGACAGTCTCGTACAATGAGCAGTTCTTC	CASSPTVSYNEQFF	NA	NA	TRBV27	TRBJ2-1
TGTGCCTGGAGTGTCGAGGTAGCCTATAATTCACCCCTCCACTTT	CAWSVEVAYNSPLHF	NA	NA	TRBV30	TRBJ1-6
TGTGCCAGCAGCCAGATGGGACAGTCCACCGGGGAGCTGTTTTTT	CASSQMGQSTGELFF	NA	TRBD1	TRBV5-5	TRBJ2-2
TGCGCCAGCAGCTTGGGACAGGGGAGCGGAAACACCATATATTTT	CASSLGQGSGNTIYF	NA	TRBD1	TRBV4-1	TRBJ1-3
TGTGCCAGCAGTGAAGGGCCGGCCTTGAGCTACACCTTC	CASSEGPALSYTF	NA	NA	TRBV2	TRBJ1-2
TGTGCCAGCAGCCAGGACATCATCTACGAGCAGTACTTC	CASSQDIIYEQYF	NA	NA	TRBV11-2	TRBJ2-7
TGTGCCAGCAGCTTCGGGGAGAACACTGAAGCTTTCTTT	CASSFGENTEAFF	NA	NA	TRBV7-8	TRBJ1-1
TGTGCCAGCAGTCCAGGGCACGGCTACACCTTC	CASSPGHGYTF	NA	NA	TRBV27	TRBJ1-2
TGTGCCAGCAGCAGCCGGGACAAAGGGGAAAAACTGTTTTTT	CASSSRDKGEKLFF	few	NA	TRBV5-4	TRBJ1-4
TGTGCCACCAGCCTGGGGACCGATCAAGAGACCCAGTACTTC	CATSLGTDQETQYF	once	NA	TRBV19	TRBJ2-5
TGTGCCAGCAGCTTAGATCGGCTCAGGCAGCCCCAGCATTTT	CASSLDRLRQPQHF	NA	NA	TRBV11-2	TRBJ1-5
TGTGCCAGCAGCGTCACAGGGGATGGCAAAAACATTCAGTACTTC	CASSVTGDGKNIQYF	NA	TRBD1	TRBV9	TRBJ2-4
TGTGCCAGTAGTAGGGACGGTTGGAACACCGGGGAGCTGTTTTTT	CASSRDGWNTGELFF	NA	NA	TRBV19	TRBJ2-2
TGTGCCAGCAGCTTGGTAGGGGCGGGAGATACGCAGTATTTT	CASSLVGAGDTQYF	NA	NA	TRBV5-6	TRBJ2-3
TGTGCCAGCAGTCGCTCTTGGGGTGACACTGAAGCTTTCTTT	CASSRSWGDTEAFF	NA	NA	TRBV27	TRBJ1-1
TGTGCCAGCAGGAGGAGTCCTGGACAGTTGGAGACCCAGTACTTC	CASRRSPGQLETQYF	NA	NA	TRBV5-6	TRBJ2-5
TGCGCCAGCAGCCAAGTAGGGAGAACCGGGGAGCTGTTTTTT	CASSQVGRTGELFF	NA	NA	TRBV4-1	TRBJ2-2
TGTGCCAGCAGCTTGGGGGCCAGGGGAACTGAAGCTTTCTTT	CASSLGARGTEAFF	NA	NA	TRBV7-3	TRBJ1-1
TGTGCCTGGAGTGTACGCGCCGCCTACGAGCAGTACTTC	CAWSVRAAYEQYF	once	NA	TRBV30	TRBJ2-7
TGTGCCAGCAGCTTCGACAGGGGTAGTACCGGGGAGCTGTTTTTT	CASSFDRGSTGELFF	once	TRBD1	TRBV7-2	TRBJ2-2
TGTGCCAGCAGTGATGGTTCAGAATATAGCAATCAGCCCCAGCATTTT	CASSDGSEYSNQPQHF	once	NA	TRBV2	TRBJ1-5
TGTGCCAGCTCATCCTCGGCCGGTCCTAATGAAAAACTGTTTTTT	CASSSSAGPNEKLFF	few	NA	TRBV18	TRBJ1-4
TGTGCCACCAGCAGAGAAGATTTCAGGGGAGGGACTGAAAAACTGTTTTTT	CATSREDFRGGTEKLFF	NA	NA	TRBV15	TRBJ1-4
TGCGCCAGCAGCCTAAGACAGGGGGCTAATAGCAATCAGCCCCAGCATTTT	CASSLRQGANSNQPQHF	NA	TRBD1	TRBV4-1	TRBJ1-5
TGTGCCAGCAGCTTAAGGCAGGGGGCAACAGATACGCAGTATTTT	CASSLRQGATDTQYF	NA	TRBD1	TRBV7-9	TRBJ2-3
TGTGCCAGCAGATTTAGACGGAACTCCTATAATTCACCCCTCCACTTT	CASRFRRNSYNSPLHF	NA	NA	TRBV5-6	TRBJ1-6
TGCGCCAGCAGCCAAGATCCCGGACAACTATACGAGCAGTACTTC	CASSQDPGQLYEQYF	NA	NA	TRBV4-1	TRBJ2-7
TGTGCCAGCAGCCTACAGGGGAGCCACGAGCAGTACTTC	CASSLQGSHEQYF	NA	TRBD1	TRBV12-3/TRBV12-4	TRBJ2-7
TGTGCCAGCTCACCAACAGACTATAATTCACCCCTCCACTTT	CASSPTDYNSPLHF	NA	NA	TRBV18	TRBJ1-6
TGTGCCAGCAGTTACCGGGAGGGTCGGCCTGAAGCTTTCTTT	CASSYREGRPEAFF	once	NA	TRBV6-5	TRBJ1-1
TGTGCCAGCAGCGTAGACCAAGCGACCGGGGAGCTGTTTTTT	CASSVDQATGELFF	NA	NA	TRBV9	TRBJ2-2
TGTGCCAGCAGCTTAGAAGCTGAAGCTTTCTTT	CASSLEAEAFF	NA	NA	TRBV7-9	TRBJ1-1
TGTGCCAGCAGCCTTCTAGCGGGGGGGCCGTATACGCAGTATTTT	CASSLLAGGPYTQYF	NA	TRBD2	TRBV3-1/TRBV3-2	TRBJ2-3
TGTGCCAGCAACACCCTTCCGGGGTCGAGGGCTGGAAACACCATATATTTT	CASNTLPGSRAGNTIYF	NA	NA	TRBV9	TRBJ1-3
TGTGCCAGCTCACCAGAATCCGGGCTCGGGGAAGCTTTCTTT	CASSPESGLGEAFF	NA	NA	TRBV18	TRBJ1-1
TGTGCCAGCAGTTTTAGCTCGGGGACTGAAGCTTTCTTT	CASSFSSGTEAFF	few	NA	TRBV27	TRBJ1-1